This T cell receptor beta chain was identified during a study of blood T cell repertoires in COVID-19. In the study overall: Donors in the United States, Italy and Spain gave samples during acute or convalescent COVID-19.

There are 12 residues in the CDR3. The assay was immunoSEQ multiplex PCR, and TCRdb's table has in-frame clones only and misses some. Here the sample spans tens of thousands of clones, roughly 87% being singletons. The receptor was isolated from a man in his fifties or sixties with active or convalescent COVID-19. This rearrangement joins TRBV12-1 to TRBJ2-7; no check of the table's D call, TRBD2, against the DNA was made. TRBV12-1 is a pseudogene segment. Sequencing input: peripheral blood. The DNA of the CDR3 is TGTGCCAGCAGCTCGAGCTCCTACGAGCAGTACTTC. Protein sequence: CASSSSSYEQYF.